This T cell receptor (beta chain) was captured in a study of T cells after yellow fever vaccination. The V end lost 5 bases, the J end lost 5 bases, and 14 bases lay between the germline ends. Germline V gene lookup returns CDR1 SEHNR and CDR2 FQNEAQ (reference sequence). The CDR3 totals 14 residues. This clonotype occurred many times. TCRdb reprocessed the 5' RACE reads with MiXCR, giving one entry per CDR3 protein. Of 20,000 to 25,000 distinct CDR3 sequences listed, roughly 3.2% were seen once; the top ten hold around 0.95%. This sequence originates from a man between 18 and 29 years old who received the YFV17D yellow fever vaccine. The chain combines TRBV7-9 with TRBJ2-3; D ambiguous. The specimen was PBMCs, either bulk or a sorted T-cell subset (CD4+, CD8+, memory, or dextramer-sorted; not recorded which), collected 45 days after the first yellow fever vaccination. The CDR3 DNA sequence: TGTGCCAGCAGCCCCGGCCAAGATAGAGATACGCAGTATTTT. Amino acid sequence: CASSPGQDRDTQYF.